This T cell receptor (beta chain) originates from a study of cytomegalovirus exposure and HLA in healthy donors. Study conclusions and caveats: Most subjects' HLA-A and HLA-B alleles were reportedly predicted from TCR beta sequences. Most TCRs appeared rarely, but some public TCRs recurred in many donors. Likely technical artifact: a cluster of highly shared sequence variants.

About this clone: The antigen is unknown.

Germline CDR1 reads MDHEN; CDR2 reads SYDVKM. The J segment lost 2 bases and the V segment lost 2 bases, leaving 3 bases of the junction unmatched. This CDR3 spans 15 amino acids. The PCR was carried out with 60 Vbeta primers and 13 Jbeta primers. Sequenced by immunoSEQ multiplex PCR; TCRdb stores in-frame clones only, minus some. The sample holds 99,000 or so clones, nearly 80% seen once. Sequenced sample: PBMCs. The sequence derives from a man in his thirties or forties in good health and CMV-seronegative. This chain joins TRBV28 and TRBJ1-5, with 7 bases lining up with TRBD1. CDR3 in DNA: TGTGCCAGCAGTTTAGAGGGGGCTGGCAATCAGCCCCAGCATTTT. Protein: CASSLEGAGNQPQHF.